The TCR beta chain under discussion was sequenced for a study of neurological immune-mediated disorders. Where libraries were unsorted, they were derived from 2 million PBMCs stored at -80 degrees C. There are 13 residues in the CDR3. Trimming removed 5 bases at V and 8 bases at J, with 15 bases between. The germline V gene has CDR1 SGHVS and CDR2 FQNEAQ. This clonotype was observed many times. From the 5' RACE reads, TCRdb called clonotypes with MiXCR, one entry per CDR3 protein. The sample holds about 79,000 distinct CDR3 sequences, over 12% seen once. This TCR was recovered from a woman in her forties or fifties in good health. V usage is TRBV7-8 and J usage is TRBJ1-2, with D perhaps matching TRBD1 (6 bases). Sequencing input: PBMCs. CDR3 in amino acids: CASSPRTARGYTF. CDR3 in DNA: TGTGCCAGCAGCCCACGGACAGCTAGAGGCTACACCTTC.